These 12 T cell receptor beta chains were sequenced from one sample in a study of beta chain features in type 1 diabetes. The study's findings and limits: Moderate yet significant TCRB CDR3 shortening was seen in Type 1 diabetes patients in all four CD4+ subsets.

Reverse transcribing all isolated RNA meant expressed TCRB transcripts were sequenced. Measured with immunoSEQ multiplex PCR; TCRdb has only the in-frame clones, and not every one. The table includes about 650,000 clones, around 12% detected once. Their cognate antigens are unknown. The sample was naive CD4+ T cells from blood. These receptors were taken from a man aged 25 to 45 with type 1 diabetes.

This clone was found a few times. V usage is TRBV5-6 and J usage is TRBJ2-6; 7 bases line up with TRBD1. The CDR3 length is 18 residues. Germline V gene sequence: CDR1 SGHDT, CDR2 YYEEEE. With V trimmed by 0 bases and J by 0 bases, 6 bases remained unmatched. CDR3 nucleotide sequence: TGTGCCAGCAGCTTGGTTGGGACAGCCAACTCTGGGGCCAACGTCCTGACTTTC. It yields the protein CASSLVGTANSGANVLTF. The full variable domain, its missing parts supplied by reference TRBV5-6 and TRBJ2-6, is DAGVTQSPTHLIKTRGQQVTLRCSPKSGHDTVSWYQQALGQGPQFIFQYYEEEERQRGNFPDRFSGHQFPNYSSELNVNALLLGDSALYLCASSLVGTANSGANVLTFGAGSRLTVL.

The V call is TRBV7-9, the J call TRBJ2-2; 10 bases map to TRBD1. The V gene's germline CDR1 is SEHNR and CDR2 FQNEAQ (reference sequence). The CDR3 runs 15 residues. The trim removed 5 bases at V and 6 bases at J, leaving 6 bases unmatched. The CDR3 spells CASSTDRGPAGELFF. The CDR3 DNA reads TGTGCCAGCAGCACCGACAGGGGGCCCGCCGGGGAGCTGTTTTTT.

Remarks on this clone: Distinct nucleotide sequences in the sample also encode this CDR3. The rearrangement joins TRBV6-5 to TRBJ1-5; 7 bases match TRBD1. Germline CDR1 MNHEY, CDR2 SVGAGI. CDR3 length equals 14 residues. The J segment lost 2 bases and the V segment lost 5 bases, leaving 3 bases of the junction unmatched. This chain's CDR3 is CASSPTGGNQPQHF. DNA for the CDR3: TGTGCCAGCAGTCCAACAGGGGGCAATCAGCCCCAGCATTTT.

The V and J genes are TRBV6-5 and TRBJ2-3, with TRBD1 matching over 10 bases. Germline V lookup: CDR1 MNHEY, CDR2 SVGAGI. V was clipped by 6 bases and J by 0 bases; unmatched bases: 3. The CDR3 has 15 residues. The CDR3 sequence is CASSQGQGSTDTQYF. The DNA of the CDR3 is TGTGCCAGCAGCCAGGGACAGGGGAGCACAGATACGCAGTATTTT.

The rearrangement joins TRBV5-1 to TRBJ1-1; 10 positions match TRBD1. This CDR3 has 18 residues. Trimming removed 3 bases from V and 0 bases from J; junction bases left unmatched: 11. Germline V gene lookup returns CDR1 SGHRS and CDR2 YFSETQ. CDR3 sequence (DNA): TGCGCCAGCAGCTCCACGGGACAGGGGTTTAAGATGAACACTGAAGCTTTCTTT. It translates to CASSSTGQGFKMNTEAFF.

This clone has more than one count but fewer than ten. Written as DNA, the CDR3 is TGTGCCACCAGCAGAGATAAGGGACAGGGGTCCGGGGAGCTGTTTTTT. It yields the protein CATSRDKGQGSGELFF. The rearrangement uses TRBV15 and TRBJ2-2; TRBD1 aligns across 10 bases. The ends lost 0 bases at V and 6 bases at J; junction bases unmatched: 4. In germline, CDR1 is LNHNV, CDR2 YYDKDF (reference sequence). This CDR3 is 16 amino acids long. The variable domain in full, with the rest retrieved from reference TRBV15 and TRBJ2-2, is DAMVIQNPRYQVTQFGKPVTLSCSQTLNHNVMYWYQQKSSQAPKLLFHYYDKDFNNEADTPDNFQSRRPNTSFCFLDIRSPGLGDTAMYLCATSRDKGQGSGELFFGEGSRLTVL.

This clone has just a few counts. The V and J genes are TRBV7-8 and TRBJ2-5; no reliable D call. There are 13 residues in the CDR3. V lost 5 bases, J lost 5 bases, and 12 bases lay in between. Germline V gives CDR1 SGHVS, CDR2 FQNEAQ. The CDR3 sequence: CASSLGKEETQYF. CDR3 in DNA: TGTGCCAGCAGCCTCGGAAAGGAGGAGACCCAGTACTTC.

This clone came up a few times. The CDR3: CASSLDSSPLHF. CDR3 sequence (DNA): TGTGCCAGCAGCCTGGACAGTTCACCCCTCCACTTT. This chain joins TRBV2 and TRBJ1-6; tentative D call: TRBD1 (6 bases). The CDR3 has 12 amino acids. From germline, CDR1 is SNHLY and CDR2 FYNNEI. The V end was cut by 6 bases, the J end by 9 bases, with 9 bases between.

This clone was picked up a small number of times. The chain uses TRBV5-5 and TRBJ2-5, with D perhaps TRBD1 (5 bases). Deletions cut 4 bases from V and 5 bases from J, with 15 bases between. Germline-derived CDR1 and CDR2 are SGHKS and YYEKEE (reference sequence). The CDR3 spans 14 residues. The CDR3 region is CASSGRLGVETQYF. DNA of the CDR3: TGTGCCAGCAGCGGACGCCTAGGGGTTGAGACCCAGTACTTC. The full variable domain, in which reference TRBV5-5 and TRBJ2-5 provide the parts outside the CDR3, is DAGVTQSPTHLIKTRGQQVTLRCSPISGHKSVSWYQQVLGQGPQFIFQYYEKEERGRGNFPDRFSARQFPNYSSELNVNALLLGDSALYLCASSGRLGVETQYFGPGTRLLVL.

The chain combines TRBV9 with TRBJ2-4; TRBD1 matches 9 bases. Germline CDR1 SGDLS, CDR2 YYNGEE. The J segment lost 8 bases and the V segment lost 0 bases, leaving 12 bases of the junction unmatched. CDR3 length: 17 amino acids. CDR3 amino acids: CASSVVPMGQGGDIQYF. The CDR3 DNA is TGTGCCAGCAGCGTAGTCCCAATGGGACAGGGAGGAGACATTCAGTACTTC.

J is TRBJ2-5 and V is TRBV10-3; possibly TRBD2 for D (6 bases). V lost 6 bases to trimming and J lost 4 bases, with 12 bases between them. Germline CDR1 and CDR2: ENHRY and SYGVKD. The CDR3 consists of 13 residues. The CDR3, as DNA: TGTGCCATCAGGGGGACTGCCGGAGAGACCCAGTACTTC. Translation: CAIRGTAGETQYF.

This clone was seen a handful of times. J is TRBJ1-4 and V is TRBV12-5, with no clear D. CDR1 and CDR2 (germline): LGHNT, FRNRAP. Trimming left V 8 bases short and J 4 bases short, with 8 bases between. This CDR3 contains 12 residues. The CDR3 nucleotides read TGTGCTAGTATGCGGGATAATGAAAAACTGTTTTTT. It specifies CASMRDNEKLFF.